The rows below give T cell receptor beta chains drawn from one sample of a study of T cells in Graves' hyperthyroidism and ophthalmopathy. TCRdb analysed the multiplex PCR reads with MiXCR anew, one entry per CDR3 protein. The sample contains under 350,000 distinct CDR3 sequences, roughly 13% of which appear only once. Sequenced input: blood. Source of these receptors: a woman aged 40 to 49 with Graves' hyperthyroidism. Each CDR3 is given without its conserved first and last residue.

CDR3aa: ASSPAGWSGGQF
j_gene: TRBJ2-1
v_gene: TRBV27
len: 12

CDR3aa: SARPSTRMNTEAF
j_gene: TRBJ1-1
v_gene: TRBV20-1
len: 13

CDR3aa: SASAGTSGQWQNSPLH
j_gene: TRBJ1-6
v_gene: TRBV20-1
len: 16

CDR3aa: SASPWTSGSEAYEQY
j_gene: TRBJ2-7
v_gene: TRBV20-1
len: 15

CDR3aa: ASSGRLAGYEQY
j_gene: TRBJ2-7
v_gene: TRBV7-9
len: 12

CDR3aa: ASSAGTASTDTQY
j_gene: TRBJ2-3
v_gene: TRBV5-1
len: 13

CDR3aa: ATSDTDREGGYGYT
j_gene: TRBJ1-2
v_gene: TRBV24-1
len: 14

CDR3aa: ASSLGRSADTQY
j_gene: TRBJ2-3
v_gene: TRBV5-1
len: 12

CDR3aa: ASIPGGGSHQPQH
j_gene: TRBJ1-5
v_gene: TRBV28
len: 13

CDR3aa: ASRGQAGEPQH
j_gene: TRBJ1-5
v_gene: TRBV2
len: 11

CDR3aa: ASGLVAGTGELF
j_gene: TRBJ2-2
v_gene: TRBV12-5
len: 12

CDR3aa: ATSDPGRAETQY
j_gene: TRBJ2-5
v_gene: TRBV24-1
len: 12

CDR3aa: ASSQQTGNDYGYT
j_gene: TRBJ1-2
v_gene: TRBV4-1
len: 13

CDR3aa: ATALSGNTEAF
j_gene: TRBJ1-1
v_gene: TRBV5-1
len: 11

CDR3aa: SAFGQGRETQY
j_gene: TRBJ2-5
v_gene: TRBV20-1
len: 11

CDR3aa: ASSSRVAGELF
j_gene: TRBJ2-2
v_gene: TRBV7-3
len: 11

CDR3aa: SAYRGTNTGELF
j_gene: TRBJ2-2
v_gene: TRBV29-1
len: 12

CDR3aa: ASSRQGSSYNEQF
j_gene: TRBJ2-1
v_gene: TRBV7-2
len: 13

CDR3aa: ASSSRGGRQPQH
j_gene: TRBJ1-5
v_gene: TRBV19
len: 12

CDR3aa: ATSRVLTGGGNYGYT
j_gene: TRBJ1-2
v_gene: TRBV15
len: 15

CDR3aa: ASSLDLGYNEQF
j_gene: TRBJ2-1
v_gene: TRBV5-6
len: 12

CDR3aa: ASSPPQGALGANVLT
j_gene: TRBJ2-6
v_gene: TRBV12-3/TRBV12-4
len: 15

CDR3aa: ASSLAAWGTGVNTEAF
j_gene: TRBJ1-1
v_gene: TRBV7-9
len: 16

CDR3aa: ASSQDPSLGRDNQPQH
j_gene: TRBJ1-5
v_gene: TRBV3-1
len: 16

CDR3aa: SALPGTGNTEAF
j_gene: TRBJ1-1
v_gene: TRBV20-1
len: 12

CDR3aa: ATGTVNTEAF
j_gene: TRBJ1-1
v_gene: TRBV28
len: 10

CDR3aa: ASSWGQGINQPQH
j_gene: TRBJ1-5
v_gene: TRBV28
len: 13

CDR3aa: ASSISSIDGYT
j_gene: TRBJ1-2
v_gene: TRBV19
len: 11

CDR3aa: ASSPDREKLF
j_gene: TRBJ1-4
v_gene: TRBV18
len: 10

CDR3aa: ASSPRTGGSYGYT
j_gene: TRBJ1-2
v_gene: TRBV3-1
len: 13

CDR3aa: ASSSGGRNTGELF
j_gene: TRBJ2-2
v_gene: TRBV7-3
len: 13

CDR3aa: SARKPGLGVETQY
j_gene: TRBJ2-5
v_gene: TRBV20-1
len: 13

CDR3aa: ASSVSGQGFGYT
j_gene: TRBJ1-2
v_gene: TRBV5-6
len: 12

CDR3aa: ASSPRGQPQH
j_gene: TRBJ1-5
v_gene: TRBV3-1
len: 10

CDR3aa: AISVQENTGELF
j_gene: TRBJ2-2
v_gene: TRBV10-3
len: 12

CDR3aa: ASSGQGRGNQPQH
j_gene: TRBJ1-5
v_gene: TRBV9
len: 13

CDR3aa: AINPGRRGNTIY
j_gene: TRBJ1-3
v_gene: TRBV10-3
len: 12